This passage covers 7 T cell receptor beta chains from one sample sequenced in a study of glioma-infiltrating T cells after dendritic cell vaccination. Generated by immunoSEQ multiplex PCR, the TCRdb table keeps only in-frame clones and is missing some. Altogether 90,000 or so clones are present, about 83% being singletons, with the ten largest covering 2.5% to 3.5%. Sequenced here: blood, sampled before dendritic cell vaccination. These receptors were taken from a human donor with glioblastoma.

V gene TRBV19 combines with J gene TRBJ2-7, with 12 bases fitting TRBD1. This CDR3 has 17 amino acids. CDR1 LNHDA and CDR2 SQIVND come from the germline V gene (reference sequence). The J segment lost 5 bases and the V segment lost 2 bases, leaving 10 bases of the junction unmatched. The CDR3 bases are TGTGCCAGTAGTATACTACCCTCGGGACAGGGGGCCCACGAGCAGTACTTC. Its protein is CASSILPSGQGAHEQYF.

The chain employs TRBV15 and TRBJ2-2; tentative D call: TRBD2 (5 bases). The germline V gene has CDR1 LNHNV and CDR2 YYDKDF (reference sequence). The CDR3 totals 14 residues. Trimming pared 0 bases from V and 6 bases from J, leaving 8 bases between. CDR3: CATSRDARAGELFF. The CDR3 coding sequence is TGTGCCACCAGCAGAGATGCGAGGGCCGGGGAGCTGTTTTTT.

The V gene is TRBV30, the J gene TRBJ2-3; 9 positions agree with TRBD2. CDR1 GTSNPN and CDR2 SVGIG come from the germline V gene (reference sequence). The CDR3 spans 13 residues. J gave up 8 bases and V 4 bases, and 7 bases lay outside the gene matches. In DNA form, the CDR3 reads TGTGCCTGGATGGCTAGCGGGACATTTACGCAGTATTTT. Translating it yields CAWMASGTFTQYF.

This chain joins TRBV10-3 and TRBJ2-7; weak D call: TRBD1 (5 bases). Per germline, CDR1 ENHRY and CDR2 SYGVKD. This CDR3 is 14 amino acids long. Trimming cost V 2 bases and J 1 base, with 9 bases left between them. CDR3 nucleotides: TGTGCCATCAGTGAGAGGCAGGGATCCTACGAGCAGTACTTC. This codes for CAISERQGSYEQYF.

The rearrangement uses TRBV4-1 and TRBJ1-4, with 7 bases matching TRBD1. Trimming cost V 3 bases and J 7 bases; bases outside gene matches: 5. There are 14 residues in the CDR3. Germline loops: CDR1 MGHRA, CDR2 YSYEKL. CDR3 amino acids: CASSHATGAEKLFF. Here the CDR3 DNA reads TGCGCCAGCAGCCACGCTACAGGGGCTGAAAAACTGTTTTTT.

This CDR3 reads CASSVATVRNEQFF. In nucleotides, the CDR3 is TGTGCCAGCAGCGTAGCTACTGTTAGAAATGAGCAGTTCTTC. V usage is TRBV9 and J usage is TRBJ2-1; D uncertain. Trimming shortened V by 0 bases and J by 7 bases, and 11 bases separated the two germline ends. Germline-derived CDR1 and CDR2 are SGDLS and YYNGEE. The CDR3 has 14 residues. Full variable domain (remainder filled in from reference TRBV9 and TRBJ2-1): DSGVTQTPKHLITATGQRVTLRCSPRSGDLSVYWYQQSLDQGLQFLIQYYNGEERAKGNILERFSAQQFPDLHSELNLSSLELGDSALYFCASSVATVRNEQFFGPGTRLTVL.

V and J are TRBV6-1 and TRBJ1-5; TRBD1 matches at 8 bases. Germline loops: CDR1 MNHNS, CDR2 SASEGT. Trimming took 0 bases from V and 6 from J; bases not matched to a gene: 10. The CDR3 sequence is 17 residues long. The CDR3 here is CASSEAVGTGGTQPQHF. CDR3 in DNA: TGTGCCAGCAGTGAAGCGGTCGGTACAGGGGGAACTCAGCCCCAGCATTTT.